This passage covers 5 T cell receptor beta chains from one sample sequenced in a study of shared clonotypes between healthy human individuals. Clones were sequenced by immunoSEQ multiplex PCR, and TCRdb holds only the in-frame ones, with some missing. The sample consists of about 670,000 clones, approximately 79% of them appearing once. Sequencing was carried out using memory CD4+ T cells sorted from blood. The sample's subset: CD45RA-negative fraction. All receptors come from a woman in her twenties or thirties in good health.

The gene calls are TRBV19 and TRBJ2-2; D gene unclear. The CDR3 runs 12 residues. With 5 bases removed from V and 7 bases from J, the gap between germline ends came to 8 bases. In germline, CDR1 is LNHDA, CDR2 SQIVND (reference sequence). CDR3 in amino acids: CASSPHGGELFF. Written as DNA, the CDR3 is TGTGCCAGTAGTCCTCACGGCGGGGAGCTGTTTTTT.

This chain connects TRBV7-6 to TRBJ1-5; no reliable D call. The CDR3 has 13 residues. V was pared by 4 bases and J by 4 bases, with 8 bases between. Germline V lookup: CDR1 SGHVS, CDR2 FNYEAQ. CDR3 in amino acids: CASSSSENQPQHF. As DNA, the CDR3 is TGTGCCAGCAGCTCGTCAGAAAATCAGCCCCAGCATTTT.

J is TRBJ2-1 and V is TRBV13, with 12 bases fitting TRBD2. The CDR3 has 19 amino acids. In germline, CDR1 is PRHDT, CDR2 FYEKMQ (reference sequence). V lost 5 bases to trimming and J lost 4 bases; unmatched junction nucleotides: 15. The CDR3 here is CASSPRWASGRASYNEQFF. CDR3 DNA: TGTGCCAGCAGCCCACGCTGGGCTAGCGGGAGGGCCTCATACAATGAGCAGTTCTTC.

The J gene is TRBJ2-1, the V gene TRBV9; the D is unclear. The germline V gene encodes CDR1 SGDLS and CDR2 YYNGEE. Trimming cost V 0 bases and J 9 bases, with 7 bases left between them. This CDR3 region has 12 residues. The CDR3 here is CASSVVVSEQFF. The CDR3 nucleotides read TGTGCCAGCAGCGTAGTCGTCAGTGAGCAGTTCTTC.

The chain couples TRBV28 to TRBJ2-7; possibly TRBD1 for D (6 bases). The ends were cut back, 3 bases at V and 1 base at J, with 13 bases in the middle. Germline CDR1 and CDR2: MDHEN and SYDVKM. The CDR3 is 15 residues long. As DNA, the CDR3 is TGTGCCAGCAGTTTCGAGGGGGAAGCATCCTACGAGCAGTACTTC. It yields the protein CASSFEGEASYEQYF.